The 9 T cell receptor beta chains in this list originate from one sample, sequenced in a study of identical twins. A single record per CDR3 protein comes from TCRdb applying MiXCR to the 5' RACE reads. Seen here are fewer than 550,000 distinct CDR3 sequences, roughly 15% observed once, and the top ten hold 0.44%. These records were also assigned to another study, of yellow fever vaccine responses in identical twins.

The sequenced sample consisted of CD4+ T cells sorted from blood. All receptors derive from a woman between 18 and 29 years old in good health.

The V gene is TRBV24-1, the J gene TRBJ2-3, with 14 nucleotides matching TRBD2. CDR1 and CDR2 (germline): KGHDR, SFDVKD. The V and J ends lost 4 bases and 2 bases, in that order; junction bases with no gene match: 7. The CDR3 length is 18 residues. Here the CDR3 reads CATSDLGLAGGTTDTQYF. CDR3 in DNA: TGTGCCACCAGTGACCTTGGACTAGCGGGAGGCACCACAGATACGCAGTATTTT.

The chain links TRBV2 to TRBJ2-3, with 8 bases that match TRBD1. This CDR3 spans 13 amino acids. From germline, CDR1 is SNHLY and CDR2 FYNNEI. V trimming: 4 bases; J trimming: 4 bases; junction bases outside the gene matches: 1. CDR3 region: CASSGTGSDTQYF. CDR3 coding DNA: TGTGCCAGCAGTGGGACAGGGTCAGATACGCAGTATTTT.

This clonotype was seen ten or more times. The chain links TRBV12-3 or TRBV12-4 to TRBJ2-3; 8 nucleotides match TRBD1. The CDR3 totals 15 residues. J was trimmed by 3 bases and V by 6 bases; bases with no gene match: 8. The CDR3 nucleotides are TGTGCCAGCAGGAACGACAGGGGAACTACAGATACGCAGTATTTT. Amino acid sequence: CASRNDRGTTDTQYF.

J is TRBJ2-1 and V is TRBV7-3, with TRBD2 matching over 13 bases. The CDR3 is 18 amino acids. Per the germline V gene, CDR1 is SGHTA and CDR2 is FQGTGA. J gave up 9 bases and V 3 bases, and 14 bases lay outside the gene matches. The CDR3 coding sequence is TGTGCCAGCAGCTTTACCCCCTCACTAGCGGGAGGGGGGGGTGAGCAGTTCTTC. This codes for CASSFTPSLAGGGGEQFF. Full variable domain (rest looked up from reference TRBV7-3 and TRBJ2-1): GAGVSQTPSNKVTEKGKYVELRCDPISGHTALYWYRQSLGQGPEFLIYFQGTGAADDSGLPNDRFFAVRPEGSVSTLKIQRTERGDSAVYLCASSFTPSLAGGGGEQFFGPGTRLTVL.

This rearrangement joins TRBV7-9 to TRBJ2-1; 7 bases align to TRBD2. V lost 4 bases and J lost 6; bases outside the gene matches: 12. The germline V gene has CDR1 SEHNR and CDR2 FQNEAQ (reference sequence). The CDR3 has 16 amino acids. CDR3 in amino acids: CASSSLAGRASNEQFF. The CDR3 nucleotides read TGTGCCAGCAGCTCCTTAGCGGGTCGGGCGTCCAATGAGCAGTTCTTC.

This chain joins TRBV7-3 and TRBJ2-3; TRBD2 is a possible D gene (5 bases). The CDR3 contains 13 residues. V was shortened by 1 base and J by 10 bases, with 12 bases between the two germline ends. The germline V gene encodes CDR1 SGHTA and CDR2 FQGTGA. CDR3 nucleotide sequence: TGTGCCAGCAGCTTAATGGCCGCGGGTGCGCAGTATTTT. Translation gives CASSLMAAGAQYF.

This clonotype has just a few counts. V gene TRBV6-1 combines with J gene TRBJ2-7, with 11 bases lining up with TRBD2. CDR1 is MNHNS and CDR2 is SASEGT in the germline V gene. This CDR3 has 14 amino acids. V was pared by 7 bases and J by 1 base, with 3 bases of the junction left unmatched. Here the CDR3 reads CASKLAGGSYEQYF. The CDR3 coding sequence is TGTGCCAGCAAGCTAGCGGGAGGATCCTACGAGCAGTACTTC.

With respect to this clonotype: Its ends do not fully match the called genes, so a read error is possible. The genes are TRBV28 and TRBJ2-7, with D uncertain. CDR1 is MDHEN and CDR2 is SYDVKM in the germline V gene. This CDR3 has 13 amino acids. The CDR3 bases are TGTGCCAGCAGTTTTTCGGCTAGTATCCCTCCCAACTTC. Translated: CASSFSASIPPNF.

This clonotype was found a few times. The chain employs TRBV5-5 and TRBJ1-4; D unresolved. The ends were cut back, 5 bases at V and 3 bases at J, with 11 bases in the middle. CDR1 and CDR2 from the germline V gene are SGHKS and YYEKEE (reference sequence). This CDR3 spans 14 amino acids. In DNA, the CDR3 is TGTGCCAGCAGATTTAGGGATTCTAATGAAAAACTGTTTTTT. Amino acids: CASRFRDSNEKLFF.